This paragraph reports one T cell receptor beta chain. Its target is not known. This entry comes from a study of shared clonotypes between healthy human individuals. Overall study results and limits: Shared across a few donors were around 5% of the naive CD4 clonotypes. Exclusively blood specimens were collected; tissue repertoires likely differ. Larger estimated richness was generally seen in naive subsets than in memory subsets.

Some clones are missing from TCRdb's copy, which holds only in-frame ones; the method was immunoSEQ multiplex PCR. The sample has about 2.4 million clones; 93% are singletons. V lost 8 bases and J lost 4, with 12 bases in between. The germline V gene has CDR1 KGHSH and CDR2 LQKENI. The CDR3 covers 12 residues. This TCR derives from a young man in good health. Some clones in this sample may be carry-over from other donors' samples. The sample comprised naive CD4+ T cells from PBMCs. Subset meaning: CD45RA+ positively selected. The chain recombines TRBV18 with TRBJ2-7; a weak D match, TRBD1 (6 bases). CDR3 bases: TGTGCCAGCAGTACAGGGCGGTACGAGCAGTACTTC. It encodes CASSTGRYEQYF.